The 32 T cell receptor beta chains reported below all come from one sample, sequenced in a study of blood T cell repertoires in COVID-19 (dated by TCRdb to about 2020). Library construction relied on the immunoSEQ multiplex PCR assay. TCRdb obtained this table from immuneACCESS and retained in-frame rearrangements with V and J assigned. These tables miss some clones; where compared with another copy, unresolved V genes account for less than half of the shortfall, and the remainder is unexplained. The sample profile shows about 93,000 clones; about 77% of them were found once. Of the sample, roughly 15% is held by the ten largest clones. The sample was peripheral blood. These receptor sequences come from a human donor in a cohort sampled during active COVID-19.

This clone was recorded only once. V and J are TRBV29-1 and TRBJ2-3, with 7 bases that match TRBD1. The V gene's germline CDR1 is SQVTM and CDR2 ANQGSEA. CDR3 length: 16 residues. V lost 2 bases and J lost 5; bases outside the gene matches: 13. This CDR3 reads CSVETSKGARKDTQYF. As DNA, the CDR3 is TGCAGCGTTGAAACCTCTAAGGGGGCGAGGAAAGATACGCAGTATTTT.

The chain recombines TRBV28 with TRBJ2-1; TRBD2 matches at 7 bases. CDR3 length: 15 amino acids. Germline V gene sequence: CDR1 MDHEN, CDR2 SYDVKM. V shed 4 bases, J shed 7 bases, and the junction held 10 bases outside the gene matches. The chain's CDR3 is CASSWRGGRRNEQFF. CDR3 bases: TGTGCCAGCAGTTGGAGGGGAGGGAGGAGGAATGAGCAGTTCTTC.

There are a few counts of this clone. The chain links TRBV7-7 to TRBJ2-5; 12 bases fit TRBD1. The ends lost 5 bases at V and 7 bases at J; junction bases unmatched: 8. CDR3 length: 15 residues. CDR1 SSHAT and CDR2 FNYEAQ come from the germline V gene (reference sequence). CDR3 amino acids: CASSAGTGGRGTQYF. DNA of the CDR3: TGTGCCAGCAGCGCCGGGACAGGGGGCAGGGGGACCCAGTACTTC.

This clone was counted between two and nine times. This chain joins TRBV18 and TRBJ1-2, with TRBD1 as a possible D gene (5 bases). Germline CDR1 KGHSH, CDR2 LQKENI. The CDR3 is 14 amino acids. V lost 5 bases to trimming and J lost 8 bases, with 18 bases between them. CDR3 DNA: TGTGCCAGCTCAGCCAACCAGGGAGGGGAAGGCTACACCTTC. Amino acids: CASSANQGGEGYTF.

The chain carries TRBV3-1 (or the pseudogene TRBV3-2) and TRBJ2-1; tentative D call: TRBD2 (6 bases). Germline V gene sequence: CDR1 LGHDT, CDR2 YNNKEL (reference sequence). The CDR3 runs 15 residues. The V gene lost 7 bases and the J gene lost 1 base, with 14 bases spanning the gap. CDR3 nucleotide sequence: TGTGCCAGCACCTCGTCTGGGAGGTCCTACAATGAGCAGTTCTTC. Protein sequence: CASTSSGRSYNEQFF.

V usage is TRBV19 and J usage is TRBJ1-2, with TRBD1 as a possible D gene (5 bases). Per germline, CDR1 LNHDA and CDR2 SQIVND (reference sequence). The length of the CDR3 is 13 residues. Trimming removed 9 bases at V and 0 bases at J, with 11 bases between. The CDR3 loop is CASRDSANYGYTF. In nucleotides, the CDR3 is TGTGCCAGCCGGGACTCCGCTAACTATGGCTACACCTTC.

The sample holds one count of this clone. J is TRBJ2-2 and V is TRBV4-1; the match to TRBD2 covers 9 bases. CDR3 length: 15 residues. J was trimmed by 7 bases and V by 5 bases; bases with no gene match: 8. Germline loops: CDR1 MGHRA, CDR2 YSYEKL. The CDR3 loop is CASSTVAGEVGELFF. The CDR3 DNA follows: TGCGCCAGCAGCACGGTAGCGGGAGAAGTCGGGGAGCTGTTTTTT.

J is TRBJ1-5 and V is TRBV5-1; possible D gene TRBD1, 5 bases. Germline V lookup: CDR1 SGHRS, CDR2 YFSETQ. Trimming took 0 bases from V and 9 from J, leaving 13 bases between them. The CDR3 contains 14 residues. This CDR3 reads CASSLDGPQGPQHF. The CDR3 DNA sequence: TGCGCCAGCAGCTTGGACGGTCCCCAGGGGCCCCAGCATTTT.

The chain carries TRBV9 and TRBJ1-6, with D maybe TRBD1 (5 bases). Looked up from germline, CDR1 is SGDLS and CDR2 is YYNGEE. This CDR3 contains 15 residues. Deletions cut 3 bases from V and 10 bases from J, with 17 bases between. The CDR3 loop reads CASSALGVAGSPLHF. The CDR3 bases are TGTGCCAGCAGCGCCTTGGGGGTGGCGGGATCACCCCTCCACTTT.

This clone came up a few times. The chain has TRBV4-2 and TRBJ1-4; no definite D call. CDR3 length: 15 residues. Trimming removed 0 bases at V and 6 bases at J, with 11 bases between. Per germline, CDR1 LGHNA and CDR2 YNFKEQ. CDR3 sequence (DNA): TGTGCCAGCAGCCAAGAGGACCGGGGATATGAAAAACTGTTTTTT. This gives the protein CASSQEDRGYEKLFF.

This clone has only a few counts. This rearrangement joins TRBV28 to TRBJ1-1; no firm D call. The CDR3 sequence is 14 residues long. V dropped 6 bases and J dropped 1 base, with 12 bases sitting between them. Germline-derived CDR1 and CDR2 are MDHEN and SYDVKM. CDR3 sequence: CASSLTVPNTEAFF. Written as DNA, the CDR3 is TGTGCCAGCAGCCTTACAGTCCCGAACACTGAAGCTTTCTTT.

The V gene is TRBV7-8, the J gene TRBJ1-2; 8 bases are a match to TRBD1. V gave up 2 bases and J gave up 4 bases; unmatched junction bases: 15. Germline loops: CDR1 SGHVS, CDR2 FQNEAQ. This CDR3 is 18 amino acids long. As DNA, the CDR3 is TGTGCCAGCAGCTTAACAACTAGCCTTGGACAGGGAACCTATGGCTACACCTTC. It translates to CASSLTTSLGQGTYGYTF. Using reference TRBV7-8 and TRBJ1-2 for the parts outside the CDR3, the full variable domain is GAGVSQSPRYKVAKRGQDVALRCDPISGHVSLFWYQQALGQGPEFLTYFQNEAQLDKSGLPSDRFFAERPEGSVSTLKIQRTQQEDSAVYLCASSLTTSLGQGTYGYTFGSGTRLTVV.

This clone was recorded only once. V usage is TRBV21-1 and J usage is TRBJ1-2; the table calls TRBD1, which could not be checked here. TRBV21-1 counts as a pseudogene. This CDR3 has 14 amino acids. This chain's CDR3 is CASSKVGRGYGYTF. DNA for the CDR3: TGTGCCAGCAGCAAAGTCGGCAGGGGTTATGGCTACACCTTC.

The J gene is TRBJ2-1, the V gene TRBV15; 9 bases agree with TRBD2. CDR3 length equals 19 residues. Germline CDR1 reads LNHNV; CDR2 reads YYDKDF (reference sequence). J lost 0 bases, V lost 0 bases, and 9 bases had no gene match. The DNA of the CDR3 is TGTGCCACCAGCAGAGATAAAGGGCTAGCGGGGAGCTCCTACAATGAGCAGTTCTTC. As protein: CATSRDKGLAGSSYNEQFF.

In this sample, this clone turned up once. The gene calls are TRBV10-2 and TRBJ2-3; 7 bases agree with TRBD1. Losses at the gene ends were 7 bases for V and 7 bases for J; bases not matched to a gene: 11. The CDR3 is made up of 14 amino acids. Per germline, CDR1 WSHSY and CDR2 SAAADI. This CDR3 reads CASKEIEGAYTQYF. The CDR3 region has the DNA TGCGCCAGCAAGGAAATAGAGGGGGCTTATACGCAGTATTTT.

The J gene is TRBJ2-2, the V gene TRBV7-9; 8 bases match TRBD2. This CDR3 is 15 amino acids long. In germline, CDR1 is SEHNR, CDR2 FQNEAQ (reference sequence). V was pared by 5 bases and J by 1 base, with 3 bases of the junction left unmatched. The CDR3 DNA reads TGTGCCAGCAGCGCCCGGGGGGGGAACACCGGGGAGCTGTTTTTT. It yields the protein CASSARGGNTGELFF.

V and J are TRBV15 and TRBJ2-2, with 12 bases fitting TRBD2. Per the germline V gene, CDR1 is LNHNV and CDR2 is YYDKDF (reference sequence). This CDR3 region has 17 residues. The V and J ends lost 3 bases and 4 bases, in that order; junction bases with no gene match: 6. The CDR3 is CATSRSTSGSSTGELFF. CDR3 nucleotide sequence: TGTGCCACCAGCAGGTCGACTAGCGGGAGTAGCACCGGGGAGCTGTTTTTT. Full variable domain (missing parts from reference TRBV15 and TRBJ2-2): DAMVIQNPRYQVTQFGKPVTLSCSQTLNHNVMYWYQQKSSQAPKLLFHYYDKDFNNEADTPDNFQSRRPNTSFCFLDIRSPGLGDTAMYLCATSRSTSGSSTGELFFGEGSRLTVL.

The rearrangement uses TRBV11-2 and TRBJ1-2, with unresolved D. The length of the CDR3 is 17 residues. Germline values: CDR1 SGHAT, CDR2 FQNNGV. V was trimmed by 2 bases and J by 1 base, leaving 17 bases between them. The CDR3 DNA reads as TGTGCCAGCAGCTTAAGGCGGGGAAGAGGGATTAACTATGGCTACACCTTC. This encodes CASSLRRGRGINYGYTF.

This clone is medium-sized by share. The V call is TRBV2, the J call TRBJ1-4; 8 positions agree with TRBD1. Per germline, CDR1 SNHLY and CDR2 FYNNEI. This CDR3 is 16 amino acids long. J lost 8 bases, V lost 2 bases, and 10 bases had no gene match. The CDR3 DNA is TGTGCCAGCAGTGAACTCGGACAGGGAGCGAGCGAAAAACTGTTTTTT. Translating it yields CASSELGQGASEKLFF. Full variable domain (remainder filled in from reference TRBV2 and TRBJ1-4): EPEVTQTPSHQVTQMGQEVILRCVPISNHLYFYWYRQILGQKVEFLVSFYNNEISEKSEIFDDQFSVERPDGSNFTLKIRSTKLEDSAMYFCASSELGQGASEKLFFGSGTQLSVL.

CDR3 DNA: TGTGCCAGCACCACCCGCGGTGATACGCAGTATTTT. Its translation: CASTTRGDTQYF. The rearrangement links TRBV5-4 to TRBJ2-3; D remains ambiguous. V was cut by 6 bases and J by 6 bases, with 11 bases left in between. This CDR3 is built from 12 residues. Germline CDR1 and CDR2: SGHNT and YYREEE (reference sequence).

This chain joins TRBV3-1 (or the pseudogene TRBV3-2) and TRBJ2-5, with D possibly matching TRBD1 (6 bases). Trimming took off 4 bases at V and 9 bases at J, with 15 bases between the two ends. The CDR3 runs to 13 residues. Germline values: CDR1 LGHDT, CDR2 YNNKEL (reference sequence). The DNA for the CDR3 is TGTGCCAGCAGCCCTACAGGGTCTAGGGCCCAGTACTTC. Amino acids: CASSPTGSRAQYF.

V gene TRBV11-2 combines with J gene TRBJ1-6; a possible D gene is TRBD1 (5 bases). V lost 5 bases and J 5 bases, leaving 13 bases between the germline ends. CDR3 length equals 15 residues. Germline lookup yields CDR1 SGHAT and CDR2 FQNNGV. Here the CDR3 reads CASSPGSTDNSPLHF. CDR3 nucleotide sequence: TGTGCCAGCAGCCCAGGTTCGACAGATAATTCACCCCTCCACTTT.

In the case of this clone: A read error is possible here, since a much larger clone lies one base away. The chain links TRBV7-3 to TRBJ1-1, with 7 bases aligning to TRBD1. V shed 5 bases and J 0 bases; nucleotides not matched to a gene: 0. Germline lookup yields CDR1 SGHTA and CDR2 FQGTGA. This CDR3 spans 13 amino acids. CDR3 DNA sequence: TGTGCCAGCAGCACAGGGGTGAACACTGAAGCTTTCTTT. It translates to CASSTGVNTEAFF.

This chain links TRBV11-3 with TRBJ2-1; the D gene is possibly TRBD1 (6 bases). The germline V gene has CDR1 SGHNT and CDR2 YENEEA. The CDR3 runs to 15 residues. V was clipped by 5 bases and J by 1 base, with 12 bases between them. The CDR3 DNA reads as TGTGCCAGCAGCGGAGGTAGGGGGTCCTACAATGAGCAGTTCTTC. Protein: CASSGGRGSYNEQFF.

The chain has TRBV28 and TRBJ1-3; possible D gene TRBD1, 6 bases. V was trimmed by 5 bases and J by 6 bases, leaving 14 bases between them. Germline loops: CDR1 MDHEN, CDR2 SYDVKM. This CDR3 is 14 amino acids long. The CDR3: CASSPDRKVNTIYF. CDR3 DNA sequence: TGTGCCAGCAGTCCGGACAGAAAAGTAAACACCATATATTTT.

This chain joins TRBV5-4 and TRBJ1-6, with 7 nucleotides matching TRBD1. Trimming cost V 0 bases and J 10 bases; bases outside gene matches: 7. The V gene's germline CDR1 is SGHNT and CDR2 YYREEE (reference sequence). The CDR3 contains 15 residues. DNA of the CDR3: TGTGCCAGCAGCTTGGCCGGCACAGGGGAATCACCCCTCCACTTT. Translation: CASSLAGTGESPLHF.

This clone was seen once. The chain joins TRBV5-4 to TRBJ2-5; no reliable D call. The CDR3 is 14 amino acids. V gave up 1 base and J gave up 3 bases, with 10 bases separating them. Germline assignment: CDR1 SGHNT and CDR2 YYREEE (reference sequence). CDR3 in DNA: TGTGCCAGCAGCTTGTCTCTGAGAGAAGAGACCCAGTACTTC. Residues: CASSLSLREETQYF.

In its sample, this clone was seen once. The V call is TRBV6-5, the J call TRBJ2-1, with 9 bases that match TRBD2. The CDR3 contains 15 residues. With V trimmed by 4 bases and J by 9 bases, 10 bases remained unmatched. Germline assignment: CDR1 MNHEY and CDR2 SVGAGI. CDR3 in DNA: TGTGCCAGCAGTTTGGGAATTAGCGGGAGTAGTGAGCAGTTCTTC. This translates into CASSLGISGSSEQFF.

This clone was seen a few times. This rearrangement joins TRBV5-4 to TRBJ2-7; 8 bases agree with TRBD2. Germline lookup yields CDR1 SGHNT and CDR2 YYREEE (reference sequence). There are 16 residues in the CDR3. With 4 bases clipped from V and 3 bases from J, the junction kept 12 bases outside the gene matches. Here the CDR3 DNA reads TGTGCCAGCAGCACCGTCTATGCGGGAGGCCTCTACGAGCAGTACTTC. This translates into CASSTVYAGGLYEQYF.

V usage is TRBV19 and J usage is TRBJ2-5; 10 bases align to TRBD1. The CDR3 loop spans 14 amino acids. J was trimmed by 5 bases and V by 4 bases; bases with no gene match: 4. Germline CDR1 LNHDA, CDR2 SQIVND (reference sequence). The CDR3 loop is CASSSGQGVETQYF. As DNA, the CDR3 is TGTGCCAGTAGTAGTGGACAGGGGGTTGAGACCCAGTACTTC.

V usage is TRBV6-5 and J usage is TRBJ1-5, with D tentatively TRBD1 (5 bases). The V gene's germline CDR1 is MNHEY and CDR2 SVGAGI. The CDR3 runs to 15 residues. The germline V and J ends were trimmed by 0 bases and 5 bases, with 11 bases remaining between them. The CDR3 spells CASSYSWGGDQPQHF. The CDR3 coding sequence is TGTGCCAGCAGTTACTCGTGGGGGGGGGATCAGCCCCAGCATTTT.

The chain joins TRBV4-1 to TRBJ1-2; TRBD1 agrees at 7 bases. V shed 2 bases, J shed 13 bases, and the junction held 16 bases outside the gene matches. This CDR3 is built from 15 residues. Germline V lookup: CDR1 MGHRA, CDR2 YSYEKL. CDR3 amino acids: CASSQFSQGGMIGTF. In nucleotides, the CDR3 is TGCGCCAGCAGCCAATTTTCTCAGGGGGGTATGATCGGCACCTTC.